The present entry profiles one T cell receptor (beta chain) with its context. No cognate antigen has been identified for it. The input lacks base qualities; no much larger clone sits a single base away. Libraries were built with multiplex PCR. The instrument was an Illumina HiSeq 4000. iRepertoire HTBI primers and Arm-PCR amplification of CDR3 regions were used to construct TCR beta libraries. Gel purification was performed on PCR products prior to sequencing. In the paper's pipeline: Across samples, fewer than 70 TRBV and 13 to 15 TRBJ segments were identified and used for gene usage analysis of CDR3 amino acid clonotypes. COPE and FqMerger were used to merge the filtered high-quality paired reads into contigs. Contigs were aligned with BLAST to IMGT TRBV, TRBD and TRBJ reference genes, and CDR3 was defined per IMGT. Any clonotype with a frequency above 0.1% was classified as a highly expanded clone. Shannon entropy was used to measure repertoire diversity, and the Gini coefficient was used to measure V-J evenness. Clonotypes shared by more than one individual were considered public. Starting from the raw public reads, TCRdb applied fastp trimming at Q25, assembled clones with MiXCR and retained in-frame beta chains. Every distinct CDR3 protein forms one entry, paired with its most common genes and DNA. TCRdb's processing, not the authors' own work, is the source of the V and J calls. The sample has about 330,000 distinct CDR3 sequences on record, 15% to 20% of them singletons. In total, the top ten clones hold roughly a fifth of the sample.

From the germline V gene (reference sequence), CDR1 is MNHEY and CDR2 is SMNVEV. Reading from cysteine to phenylalanine, the CDR3 counts 12 amino acids. The CDR3 DNA has 36 bases and is translated from base 1. Trimmed from V: 8 bases; trimmed from J: 14 bases; junction bases lacking a gene match: 11. These data are taken from a study of regulatory T cells in long-lasting Graves disease (dated by TCRdb to the early 2020s). For context, the study as a whole: In the newly diagnosed Graves' disease group, patients had been taking antithyroid drugs for less than 3 months. Patients with persistent Graves' disease were compared with patients with newly diagnosed Graves' disease using TCR sequencing and RNA sequencing of peripheral blood. TCR sequencing covered some 13 persistent and around 20 newly diagnosed Graves' disease patients, around 35 samples in total. The study was conducted in China and was registered as a clinical trial. Results and caveats for the whole study, not just this receptor: Compared with newly diagnosed patients, persistent Graves' disease patients had lower TCR Shannon entropy and fewer highly expanded clones, which suggests clonal expansion. Because the primary lesion, thyroid tissue, could not be accessed, the study looked at peripheral blood alone. As a limitation, the authors acknowledged that the small sample size may reduce accuracy. Persistent disease showed preferential use of TRBV28, TRBJ1-2 and TRBJ2-5, whereas newly diagnosed disease favored TRBV20-1 and TRBJ2-1. Only the TCR beta chain was sequenced and analyzed. More public clonotypes were shared among persistent patients (under 3,000) than among newly diagnosed patients (966).

Per the publication, the time point label means: newly diagnosed GD, antithyroid drugs for less than 3 months. For both TCR sequencing and RNA sequencing, RNA was extracted from PBMCs using TRIzol. Graves' disease was diagnosed according to American Thyroid Association guidelines. Recruitment of patients was carried out at an endocrinology department in Xi'an, China. Each patient gave approximately 8.8 milliliters of peripheral blood, collected in an EDTA anticoagulant tube. Ficoll Paque Plus density gradient separation was used to isolate PBMCs, and no further T cell sorting was performed. An Agilent 2100 Bioanalyzer and agarose gel were used to check RNA quality, while a NanoDrop 2000 measured RNA concentration. This sample also belongs to another study, concerning T cells in Graves' hyperthyroidism and ophthalmopathy. The other study reports the following: Stable Graves' hyperthyroidism was defined as no progression to ophthalmopathy during 18 months of follow-up. The hyperthyroidism patients were between 18 and 65 years old and newly diagnosed, with a disease duration of less than 2 months. Patients with uncontrolled infections, other autoimmune diseases, pregnancy or lactation were excluded. Diagnoses were based on clinical symptoms, serum thyroxine and TRAb, thyroid ultrasound and orbital computed tomography. The TCR CDR3 was subjected to a first round of RT-PCR using the HTBI primer set and the Qiagen OneStep RT-PCR kit. Most expanded thyroid clonotypes (frequency above 0.001) were also detected in blood, suggesting blood repertoires may reflect thyroid immune responses. Ophthalmopathy was separated from stable hyperthyroidism by a 13 V-J signature model, with just over 85% sensitivity and about 81% specificity obtained in cross-validation and 80%/75% obtained in testing. In validation, the model predicted progression to ophthalmopathy with over 60% sensitivity and approximately 72% specificity, a median of around six months before onset. TCR V-J signatures able to tell the groups apart were searched for in a discovery cohort of 90 to 100 patients, of whom more than 40 had Graves' ophthalmopathy and around 58 had stable Graves' hyperthyroidism. Prospective prediction of ophthalmopathy was tested in an independent validation cohort consisting of 18 hyperthyroidism patients and around 16 patients who later progressed to ophthalmopathy. The 95 to 100 discovery patients were randomly split 7:3 into training and test sets. In addition, the study compared T-cell repertoires in thyroid tissue and in blood from over 5 Graves' hyperthyroidism patients. After sampling, hyperthyroidism patients received methimazole starting at 30 mg daily, and ophthalmopathy patients received high-dose intravenous methylprednisolone. The libraries were constructed in a second round of multiplex PCR and then size-selected and purified. The libraries were sequenced on an Illumina HiSeq2000 using paired-end 100 bp reads. SOAPnuke was used to process the raw data, throwing out any read that contained adapters or uncalled bases, had a mean Phred below 15, or lacked an exact constant-primer or identifier match. High-quality paired reads were merged with COPE v1.2.5, and unique nucleotide sequences were defined as clonotypes. MiTCR v1.1 was used to align clonotypes to the IMGT TRBV, TRBD and TRBJ reference segments. Only V-J combinations with frequency above 0.0001, covering about 99% of repertoires, were analysed. A TCS score was defined as the ratio between F50 (clonal expansion) and ExV (chaos), using BLOSUM62-based TCRdist between CDR3 peptides within each V-J. Welch's t-statistics and random forest reduced roughly 530 V-J features to roughly 13, which were used in a naive Bayes classifier (R e1071). No statistical method was used to fix the sample size in advance, and group allocation was not hidden from the investigators. The paper reports TCR Vbeta CDR3 sequencing of approximately 140 peripheral blood samples: over 40 ophthalmopathy, about 75 hyperthyroidism and 17 progressor patients.

This clonotype was obtained from a woman younger than 35 with Graves disease. Donor details come from another sample of the same person, matched by shared clones. The rearrangement joined TRBV27 to TRBJ2-1; TRBD1 agrees with 8 junctional bases. Sequences were derived from peripheral blood mononuclear cells (PBMCs), sampled at new diagnosis, from a patient treated with antithyroid drugs. The bases are TGTGCCAGCGCATGGAGGACAGGGAACGAGTTCTTC. This gives the protein CASAWRTGNEFF.